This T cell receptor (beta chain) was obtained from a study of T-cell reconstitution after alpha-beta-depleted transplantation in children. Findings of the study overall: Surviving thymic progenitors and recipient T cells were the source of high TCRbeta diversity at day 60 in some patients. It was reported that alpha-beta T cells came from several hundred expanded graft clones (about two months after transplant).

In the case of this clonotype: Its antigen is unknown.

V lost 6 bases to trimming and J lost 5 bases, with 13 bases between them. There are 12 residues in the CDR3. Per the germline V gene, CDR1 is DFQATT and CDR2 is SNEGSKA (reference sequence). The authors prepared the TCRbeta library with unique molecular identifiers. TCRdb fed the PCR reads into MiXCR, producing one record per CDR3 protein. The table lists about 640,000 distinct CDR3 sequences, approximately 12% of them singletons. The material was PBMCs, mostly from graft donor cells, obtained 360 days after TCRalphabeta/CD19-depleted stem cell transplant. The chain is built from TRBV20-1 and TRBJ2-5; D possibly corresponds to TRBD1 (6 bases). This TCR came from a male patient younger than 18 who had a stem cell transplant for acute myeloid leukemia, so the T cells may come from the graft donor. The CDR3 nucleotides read TGCAGTGCACTGGACAGATCCGAGACCCAGTACTTC. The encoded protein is CSALDRSETQYF.